The 19 T cell receptor beta chains in this list originate from one sample, sequenced in a study of PD-1 and CTLA-4 blockade in melanoma. Here immunoSEQ multiplex PCR was the method, and the copy in TCRdb shows in-frame clones only, minus some. The repertoire has fewer than 35,000 clones, approximately 90% of them found once; the top ten carry 5% to 7.5%. The material sequenced was CD8+ T cells from peripheral blood, taken from a patient given anti-PD-1 treatment. The origin of the receptors is a human donor with melanoma.

This chain connects TRBV29-1 to TRBJ2-7; D is unclear. The V end lost 0 bases, the J end lost 4 bases, and 13 bases lay between the germline ends. Germline CDR1 reads SQVTM; CDR2 reads ANQGSEA. This CDR3 has 14 amino acids. CDR3 loop: CSVEDQAGGYEQYF. CDR3 nucleotide sequence: TGCAGCGTTGAAGATCAGGCAGGCGGATACGAGCAGTACTTC.

This clone was picked up a small number of times. This chain connects TRBV27 to TRBJ1-1, with D hard to call. The CDR3 is 12 residues long. CDR1 MNHEY and CDR2 SMNVEV come from the germline V gene (reference sequence). Trimming took off 1 base at V and 10 bases at J, with 10 bases between the two ends. Here the CDR3 reads CASSLLGRRAFF. CDR3 coding DNA: TGTGCCAGCAGTTTATTAGGGAGGCGAGCTTTCTTT.

The CDR3 DNA sequence: TGTGCCAGCAGTCCCGGGACTAGCGGGGAAGCCTACGAGCAGTACTTC. Protein: CASSPGTSGEAYEQYF. The chain uses TRBV28 and TRBJ2-7; 13 bases align to TRBD2. The CDR3 is 16 amino acids. The trim removed 5 bases at V and 2 bases at J, leaving 6 bases unmatched. CDR1 and CDR2 (germline): MDHEN, SYDVKM.

The chain joins TRBV4-3 to TRBJ1-1, with 8 bases aligning to TRBD1. The V gene's germline CDR1 is LGHNA and CDR2 YSLEER. The V and J ends lost 0 bases and 5 bases, in that order; junction bases with no gene match: 8. The CDR3 has 16 amino acids. The CDR3 loop reads CASSQDLGTGPTEAFF. The CDR3 nucleotides read TGCGCCAGCAGCCAAGATCTGGGGACAGGTCCGACTGAAGCTTTCTTT.

V usage is TRBV28 and J usage is TRBJ1-2; TRBD1 agrees at 9 bases. J lost 3 bases, V lost 7 bases, and 9 bases had no gene match. The CDR3 is made up of 15 amino acids. Germline-derived CDR1 and CDR2 are MDHEN and SYDVKM. The CDR3 loop is CASTAGGTGYYGYTF. The CDR3 nucleotides read TGTGCCAGCACCGCTGGGGGGACAGGGTACTATGGCTACACCTTC.

V is TRBV5-1 and J is TRBJ2-2; D not certain. V lost 4 bases to trimming and J lost 4 bases, with 8 bases between them. From germline, CDR1 is SGHRS and CDR2 YFSETQ. The length of the CDR3 is 13 residues. The CDR3 region is CASSPPGTGELFF. The CDR3 bases are TGCGCCAGCAGCCCTCCCGGCACCGGGGAGCTGTTTTTT.

The chain links TRBV9 to TRBJ2-3; D is uncertain. CDR3 length: 14 residues. The germline V gene encodes CDR1 SGDLS and CDR2 YYNGEE. V was trimmed by 0 bases and J by 2 bases, leaving 7 bases between them. Here the CDR3 reads CASSVASSTDTQYF. The CDR3 nucleotides read TGTGCCAGCAGCGTAGCTTCGTCCACAGATACGCAGTATTTT.

The V and J genes are TRBV12-3 or TRBV12-4 and TRBJ2-3; D gene ambiguous. The CDR3 totals 13 residues. Deletions cut 4 bases from V and 0 bases from J, with 5 bases between. The CDR3 protein is CASSSGSTDTQYF. CDR3 DNA: TGTGCCAGCAGTTCCGGGAGCACAGATACGCAGTATTTT.

V gene TRBV20-1 combines with J gene TRBJ2-3; tentative D call: TRBD1 (5 bases). Per germline, CDR1 DFQATT and CDR2 SNEGSKA (reference sequence). The CDR3 spans 11 residues. The V end lost 7 bases, the J end lost 6 bases, and 11 bases lay between the germline ends. The CDR3 is CSGTWGDTQYF. DNA of the CDR3: TGCAGTGGAACTTGGGGCGATACGCAGTATTTT.

The chain carries TRBV4-1 and TRBJ2-2; 12 bases align to TRBD1. CDR1 is MGHRA and CDR2 is YSYEKL in the germline V gene. J lost 4 bases, V lost 3 bases, and 9 bases had no gene match. The CDR3 extends over 18 amino acids. The CDR3 sequence: CASSQVFPGQGATGELFF. The CDR3 region has the DNA TGCGCCAGCAGCCAGGTATTCCCGGGACAGGGGGCCACCGGGGAGCTGTTTTTT.

The chain links TRBV9 to TRBJ1-6; possibly TRBD1 for D (5 bases). Trimming stripped 6 bases from V and 9 bases from J, with 19 bases between. CDR3 length: 15 residues. Germline-derived CDR1 and CDR2 are SGDLS and YYNGEE. The CDR3: CASTHSGTRGSPLHF. The DNA of the CDR3 is TGTGCCAGCACCCATTCCGGGACTAGGGGTTCACCCCTCCACTTT.

V is TRBV19 and J is TRBJ1-1, with D possibly being TRBD1 (6 bases). The length of the CDR3 is 13 residues. With 1 base removed from V and 6 bases from J, the gap between germline ends came to 9 bases. Germline loops: CDR1 LNHDA, CDR2 SQIVND (reference sequence). The CDR3 DNA sequence: TGTGCCAGTAGTATAGGAGGGGGTCCTGAAGCTTTCTTT. Translated, it gives CASSIGGGPEAFF.

This clone was observed a few times. The rearrangement links TRBV7-6 to TRBJ1-6, with D unresolved. The CDR3 loop spans 13 amino acids. Trimming took 5 bases from V and 10 from J, leaving 12 bases between them. Germline V CDR1 and CDR2: SGHVS, FNYEAQ. In DNA form, the CDR3 reads TGTGCCAGCAGCCAGAACGGGGAATCACCCCTCCACTTT. This translates into CASSQNGESPLHF.

The V gene is TRBV7-9, the J gene TRBJ1-5, with D possibly being TRBD1 (6 bases). Germline V gene lookup returns CDR1 SEHNR and CDR2 FQNEAQ (reference sequence). The CDR3 length is 12 residues. Trimming took 5 bases from V and 8 from J, leaving 10 bases between them. The CDR3 loop is CASSDGGEPQHF. CDR3 in DNA: TGTGCCAGCAGCGATGGGGGCGAGCCCCAGCATTTT.

This clone was seen a few times. V gene TRBV4-1 combines with J gene TRBJ2-7, with a tentative D call TRBD1 (5 bases). V was pared by 4 bases and J by 8 bases, with 21 bases between. CDR3 length: 15 amino acids. Germline CDR1 and CDR2: MGHRA and YSYEKL. This chain's CDR3 is CASSPEARDSLKQYF. The DNA for the CDR3 is TGCGCCAGCAGCCCCGAGGCTCGAGACAGTTTAAAGCAGTACTTC.

The chain carries TRBV28 and TRBJ1-6, with TRBD1 matching over 7 bases. Germline CDR1 and CDR2: MDHEN and SYDVKM. Germline trimming cut 7 bases from V and 0 bases from J; bases unmatched to any gene: 9. The CDR3 extends over 17 amino acids. The CDR3 nucleotides read TGTGCCAGCAATTATCCGGGACAGAGCTCCTATAATTCACCCCTCCACTTT. Its protein is CASNYPGQSSYNSPLHF.

This clone appeared a single time. V and J are TRBV5-1 and TRBJ2-2, with TRBD2 as a possible D gene (6 bases). Trimming took off 4 bases at V and 0 bases at J, with 16 bases between the two ends. The CDR3 spans 17 residues. The germline gives CDR1 SGHRS, CDR2 YFSETQ. The CDR3 coding sequence is TGCGCCAGCAGCCCTAGCTCTGGAGGGTCGAACACCGGGGAGCTGTTTTTT. Its translation: CASSPSSGGSNTGELFF.

The chain couples TRBV7-2 to TRBJ1-1; no clear D. V was shortened by 5 bases and J by 11 bases, with 18 bases between the two germline ends. Germline V gene data show CDR1 as SGHTA and CDR2 as FQGNSA. The CDR3 has 13 amino acids. This CDR3 reads CASSPAGELQAFF. The CDR3 bases are TGTGCCAGCAGCCCAGCCGGGGAGCTGCAGGCTTTCTTT.

The chain uses TRBV24-1 and TRBJ2-3; the D is unclear. Germline V gene lookup returns CDR1 KGHDR and CDR2 SFDVKD. The CDR3 loop spans 13 amino acids. The V and J ends lost 9 bases and 2 bases respectively, with 11 bases between them. The CDR3 loop reads CATLDGYTDTQYF. As DNA, the CDR3 is TGTGCCACCTTGGATGGGTACACAGATACGCAGTATTTT.